A single sample is the source of the 32 T cell receptor beta chains below, sequenced in a study of OX40 agonist ivuxolimab in advanced cancers. Measured with immunoSEQ multiplex PCR; TCRdb has only the in-frame clones, and not every one. The data show roughly 70,000 clones, 88% seen once. Sample: CD4+ or CD8+ T cells sorted from blood, taken in a trial of the OX40 agonist ivuxolimab. All receptors come from an adult with an advanced solid tumor such as melanoma, head and neck, liver or kidney cancer.

Written as DNA, the CDR3 is TGTGCCCTCAAGGGTCCCATGCATATTATGGTTACGCAGTATTTT. Residues: CALKGPMHIMVTQYF. The chain combines TRBV5-3 with TRBJ2-3, with no clear D. TRBV5-3 is flagged as an ORF with uncertain function. V was trimmed by 10 bases and J by 8 bases, leaving 26 bases between them. The CDR3 is 15 amino acids.

This clone has just a few counts. The rearrangement uses TRBV7-3 and TRBJ2-1; the D is unclear. V shed 1 base and J shed 0 bases, with 10 bases lying between them. The germline gives CDR1 SGHTA, CDR2 FQGTGA. The CDR3 has 16 amino acids. As DNA, the CDR3 is TGTGCCAGCAGCTTAATTTACAGCAGCTCCTACAATGAGCAGTTCTTC. This gives the protein CASSLIYSSSYNEQFF.

The genes are TRBV27 and TRBJ1-4; D uncertain. V was shortened by 0 bases and J by 10 bases, with 15 bases between the two germline ends. Germline V gene sequence: CDR1 MNHEY, CDR2 SMNVEV (reference sequence). The CDR3 runs 15 residues. CDR3 nucleotides: TGTGCCAGCAGTTTATCTTGGTCACTAGTTGGAAAACTGTTTTTT. This translates into CASSLSWSLVGKLFF.

The V gene is TRBV2, the J gene TRBJ1-6; D call uncertain. Trimming removed 9 bases from V and 3 bases from J, with 12 bases in between. The CDR3 spans 14 residues. The V gene's germline CDR1 is SNHLY and CDR2 FYNNEI. CDR3 DNA sequence: TGTGCCAGTGGGCGCACTAACTATAATTCACCCCTCCACTTT. This encodes CASGRTNYNSPLHF.

J is TRBJ1-2 and V is TRBV2; unclear D gene. V lost 5 bases and J lost 5, with 24 bases in between. In germline, CDR1 is SNHLY, CDR2 FYNNEI. This CDR3 comprises 17 residues. The CDR3 coding sequence is TGTGCCAGCAGTATGGGCAGCTTTCGGCCGGAGTTTTATGGCTACACCTTC. Protein sequence: CASSMGSFRPEFYGYTF.

The chain joins TRBV4-1 to TRBJ1-1; the D is unclear. V lost 0 bases, J lost 3 bases, and 5 bases lay in between. CDR3 length equals 13 residues. The V gene's germline CDR1 is MGHRA and CDR2 YSYEKL. The CDR3 DNA is TGCGCCAGCAGCCAAGATCCGGACACTGAAGCTTTCTTT. It yields the protein CASSQDPDTEAFF.

This clone was seen just once. This chain joins TRBV7-9 and TRBJ2-6, with D possibly being TRBD1 (5 bases). The germline V gene encodes CDR1 SEHNR and CDR2 FQNEAQ (reference sequence). This CDR3 region has 15 residues. V was clipped by 2 bases and J by 3 bases, with 8 bases between them. CDR3 region: CASSLFQGGANVLTF. In nucleotides, the CDR3 is TGTGCCAGCAGCTTATTTCAGGGTGGGGCCAACGTCCTGACTTTC.

This chain connects TRBV25-1 to TRBJ1-1; tentative D call: TRBD1 (5 bases). Germline V CDR1 and CDR2: MGHDK, SYGVNS. Trimming pared 2 bases from V and 5 bases from J, leaving 15 bases between. This CDR3 spans 15 amino acids. The CDR3 region has the DNA TGTGCCAGCAGTGAACGGGATCAGGGTAAAACTGAAGCTTTCTTT. Residues: CASSERDQGKTEAFF. Variable domain in full (rest from reference TRBV25-1 and TRBJ1-1): EADIYQTPRYLVIGTGKKITLECSQTMGHDKMYWYQQDPGMELHLIHYSYGVNSTEKGDLSSESTVSRIRTEHFPLTLESARPSHTSQYLCASSERDQGKTEAFFGQGTRLTVV.

This chain connects TRBV10-2 to TRBJ2-5, with D maybe TRBD1 (5 bases). V was pared by 3 bases and J by 5 bases, with 10 bases between. CDR1 and CDR2 from the germline V gene are WSHSY and SAAADI. The CDR3 spans 13 residues. This CDR3 reads CASSDRARETQYF. The CDR3 bases are TGCGCCAGCAGTGACAGGGCGCGGGAGACCCAGTACTTC.

J is TRBJ2-7 and V is TRBV18; possibly TRBD2 for D (5 bases). The CDR3 runs 13 residues. V shed 2 bases and J shed 7 bases, with 12 bases lying between them. The germline CDR1 and CDR2 sequences are KGHSH and LQKENI. The CDR3 DNA reads TGTGCCAGCTCACCAAGGGAGACTGGTGAGCAGTACTTC. This translates into CASSPRETGEQYF. The entire variable domain, with the rest obtained from reference TRBV18 and TRBJ2-7, is as follows: NAGVMQNPRHLVRRRGQEARLRCSPMKGHSHVYWYRQLPEEGLKFMVYLQKENIIDESGMPKERFSAEFPKEGPSILRIQQVVRGDSAAYFCASSPRETGEQYFGPGTRLTVT.

With respect to this clone: Its ends do not fully match the called genes, so a read error is possible. The genes are TRBV10-3 and TRBJ2-2; D might be TRBD2 (5 bases). Germline CDR1 ENHRY, CDR2 SYGVKD. There are 14 residues in the CDR3. CDR3 sequence (DNA): TGTGCCCCCGGAGACATACGCGAACACCGGGGAGCTGTTTTT. Translation gives CAPGDIREHRGAVF.

The chain links TRBV5-1 to TRBJ2-3; D gene uncertain. Germline CDR1 and CDR2: SGHRS and YFSETQ. V was trimmed by 0 bases and J by 7 bases, leaving 12 bases between them. The CDR3 is 14 residues long. This CDR3 reads CASSLEGPQNTQYF. CDR3 DNA sequence: TGCGCCAGCAGCTTGGAGGGCCCACAAAATACGCAGTATTTT.

The V and J genes are TRBV29-1 and TRBJ2-3; the match to TRBD2 covers 7 bases. Germline V gene data show CDR1 as SQVTM and CDR2 as ANQGSEA. CDR3 length: 14 residues. The ends lost 5 bases at V and 2 bases at J; junction bases unmatched: 7. The CDR3 DNA reads as TGCAGCGTTTGGGACGGGAGGATCACAGATACGCAGTATTTT. Its translation is CSVWDGRITDTQYF.

V is TRBV5-4 and J is TRBJ1-1; D is ambiguous. This CDR3 comprises 14 residues. The ends were cut back, 0 bases at V and 5 bases at J, with 11 bases in the middle. Germline V gene sequence: CDR1 SGHNT, CDR2 YYREEE (reference sequence). The CDR3, as DNA: TGTGCCAGCAGCTTGGTTCGGGGAGGGACTGAAGCTTTCTTT. It specifies CASSLVRGGTEAFF.

The rearrangement uses TRBV10-1 and TRBJ2-3; either TRBD1 or TRBD2 may fit D (6 bases each). CDR1 and CDR2 (germline): WNHNN, SYGVQD (reference sequence). Trimming cost V 6 bases and J 8 bases, with 18 bases left between them. The CDR3 has 14 residues. CDR3 bases: TGCGCCAGCAGCATGAACAGGGTGGGGGGTACGCAGTATTTT. Translated: CASSMNRVGGTQYF.

This clone has just one count. A read error may produce the germline difference seen at one junction end. The rearrangement links TRBV10-3 to TRBJ2-7; weak D call: TRBD1 (6 bases). CDR1 is ENHRY and CDR2 is SYGVKD in the germline V gene. The CDR3 runs 13 residues. The CDR3 reads CAATTGPTFPPNF. As DNA, the CDR3 is TGTGCCGCAACGACAGGTCCTACGTTCCCTCCCAACTTC.

The chain employs TRBV19 and TRBJ1-5; 7 nucleotides match TRBD1. Losses at the gene ends were 4 bases for V and 0 bases for J; bases not matched to a gene: 12. The CDR3 extends over 18 amino acids. Germline CDR1 LNHDA, CDR2 SQIVND (reference sequence). CDR3 loop: CASSTRDSLLYSNQPQHF. Written as DNA, the CDR3 is TGTGCCAGTAGTACAAGGGACAGCCTACTCTATAGCAATCAGCCCCAGCATTTT.

The J gene is TRBJ1-2, the V gene TRBV29-1; D unclear. Per germline, CDR1 SQVTM and CDR2 ANQGSEA. V lost 3 bases, J lost 1 base, and 12 bases lay in between. This CDR3 spans 14 amino acids. The CDR3 region is CSVDAGRRNYGYTF. CDR3 nucleotides: TGCAGCGTTGACGCTGGCAGGCGTAACTATGGCTACACCTTC.

Written as DNA, the CDR3 is TGCAGCGTTAAACCTGCCACTAGCGGGAACTGGGGGACCCAGTACTTC. This encodes CSVKPATSGNWGTQYF. This rearrangement joins TRBV29-1 to TRBJ2-5, with 10 bases identical to TRBD2. This CDR3 contains 16 residues. With 5 bases clipped from V and 7 bases from J, the junction kept 16 bases outside the gene matches. Germline values: CDR1 SQVTM, CDR2 ANQGSEA.

This clone was detected a few times. J is TRBJ2-3 and V is TRBV15, with 13 positions matching TRBD2. Germline trimming cut 5 bases from V and 8 bases from J; bases unmatched to any gene: 7. There are 15 residues in the CDR3. Germline V gene sequence: CDR1 LNHNV, CDR2 YYDKDF (reference sequence). The CDR3 reads CATSPRTSGSPTQYF. For the CDR3, the DNA is TGTGCCACCAGCCCCAGGACTAGCGGGAGTCCTACGCAGTATTTT.

The chain combines TRBV4-2 with TRBJ2-3; D is unresolved. This CDR3 spans 14 amino acids. The V and J ends lost 0 bases and 1 base respectively, with 5 bases between them. Germline V lookup: CDR1 LGHNA, CDR2 YNFKEQ. The CDR3 region has the DNA TGTGCCAGCAGCCAAGATAGTGGCACAGATACGCAGTATTTT. This translates into CASSQDSGTDTQYF.

The rearrangement joins TRBV6-6 to TRBJ2-6; D perhaps matches TRBD1 (5 bases). Trimming removed 0 bases at V and 3 bases at J, with 6 bases between. CDR3 size: 15 residues. From germline, CDR1 is MNHNY and CDR2 SVGAGI (reference sequence). The CDR3 region has the DNA TGTGCCAGCAGTTACTCCAGGGTTGGGGCCAACGTCCTGACTTTC. Encoded protein: CASSYSRVGANVLTF.

This chain uses TRBV28 with TRBJ1-5; 7 nucleotides match TRBD1. CDR1 is MDHEN, CDR2 SYDVKM, per germline. This CDR3 is built from 15 residues. The V and J ends lost 2 bases and 6 bases, in that order; junction bases with no gene match: 7. The DNA of the CDR3 is TGTGCCAGCAGTTTAGGGAGGGGGCAAGGTCAGCCCCAGCATTTT. Its protein product is CASSLGRGQGQPQHF. Using reference TRBV28 and TRBJ1-5 for the parts outside the CDR3, the full variable domain is DVKVTQSSRYLVKRTGEKVFLECVQDMDHENMFWYRQDPGLGLRLIYFSYDVKMKEKGDIPEGYSVSREKKERFSLILESASTNQTSMYLCASSLGRGQGQPQHFGDGTRLSIL.

V gene TRBV15 combines with J gene TRBJ1-5; D remains ambiguous. The germline V gene has CDR1 LNHNV and CDR2 YYDKDF (reference sequence). CDR3 length equals 17 residues. Trimming cost V 0 bases and J 2 bases, with 14 bases left between them. This CDR3 is CATSRDRTTEGNQPQHF. The CDR3 coding sequence is TGTGCCACCAGCAGAGATCGGACTACCGAAGGCAATCAGCCCCAGCATTTT.

This clone was seen once. The rearrangement uses TRBV7-3 and TRBJ2-1, with D perhaps TRBD2 (6 bases). From germline, CDR1 is SGHTA and CDR2 FQGTGA. The CDR3 runs 13 residues. Trimming took 3 bases from V and 8 from J, leaving 11 bases between them. CDR3 loop: CASSFGRGDEQFF. Written as DNA, the CDR3 is TGTGCCAGCAGCTTCGGACGCGGGGATGAGCAGTTCTTC.

This chain connects TRBV11-2 to TRBJ2-7, with D possibly TRBD2 on 6 matching bases. Germline CDR1 reads SGHAT; CDR2 reads FQNNGV. Trimming pared 1 base from V and 5 bases from J, leaving 15 bases between. The CDR3 covers 15 residues. This chain's CDR3 is CASSLGLVGMNEQYF. The CDR3 nucleotides are TGTGCCAGCAGCTTAGGACTAGTAGGTATGAACGAGCAGTACTTC.

V is TRBV19 and J is TRBJ1-1; D not resolved. Looked up from germline, CDR1 is LNHDA and CDR2 is SQIVND (reference sequence). The CDR3 is made up of 18 amino acids. V was trimmed by 2 bases and J by 6 bases, leaving 25 bases between them. The CDR3 DNA sequence: TGTGCCAGTAGTATATCCGCCGACCGGAACAAGCTGAGGCCTGAAGCTTTCTTT. Its protein product is CASSISADRNKLRPEAFF.

CDR3 coding DNA: TGTGCCAGCAGTTACACCGGGACAAACGGCTACACCTTC. Its protein is CASSYTGTNGYTF. The V and J genes are TRBV6-5 and TRBJ1-2; TRBD1 is a possible D gene (6 bases). The CDR3 runs 13 residues. The ends were cut back, 2 bases at V and 8 bases at J, with 12 bases in the middle. Germline CDR1 MNHEY, CDR2 SVGAGI.

This rearrangement joins TRBV7-8 to TRBJ1-3; D is unresolved. The CDR3 length is 13 residues. Germline V gene lookup returns CDR1 SGHVS and CDR2 FQNEAQ. Between the trimmed V and J ends, which lost 5 bases and 4 bases, there was a span of 9 bases. The CDR3 DNA sequence: TGTGCCAGCAGCGCTAATCAAGGAAACACCATATATTTT. Translating gives CASSANQGNTIYF.

The genes are TRBV7-3 and TRBJ2-1, with 9 bases aligning to TRBD2. Germline V gives CDR1 SGHTA, CDR2 FQGTGA. The CDR3 extends over 16 amino acids. Trimming took 1 base from V and 4 from J; bases not matched to a gene: 5. In DNA, the CDR3 is TGTGCCAGCAGCTTAAGGGCGGGAGGGGGATACAATGAGCAGTTCTTC. This sequence encodes CASSLRAGGGYNEQFF.

By share of the sample, this clone is medium-sized. The V and J genes are TRBV7-9 and TRBJ2-2; 7 bases fit TRBD1. CDR3 length equals 14 residues. V trimming: 5 bases; J trimming: 3 bases; junction bases outside the gene matches: 3. Germline CDR1 reads SEHNR; CDR2 reads FQNEAQ (reference sequence). Written as DNA, the CDR3 is TGTGCCAGCAGCCCCGGACAGGACACCGGGGAGCTGTTTTTT. Translated, it gives CASSPGQDTGELFF. Full variable domain (remainder filled in from reference TRBV7-9 and TRBJ2-2): DTGVSQNPRHKITKRGQNVTFRCDPISEHNRLYWYRQTLGQGPEFLTYFQNEAQLEKSRLLSDRFSAERPKGSFSTLEIQRTEQGDSAMYLCASSPGQDTGELFFGEGSRLTVL.

This clone was counted a single time. The V and J genes are TRBV9 and TRBJ1-5; 10 bases agree with TRBD1. Germline lookup yields CDR1 SGDLS and CDR2 YYNGEE. The CDR3 is made up of 15 amino acids. V dropped 0 bases and J dropped 5; count of bases not matched to a gene: 2. The CDR3 DNA reads as TGTGCCAGCAGCGTAGACGGACAGGGGGATCAGCCCCAGCATTTT. This gives the protein CASSVDGQGDQPQHF.